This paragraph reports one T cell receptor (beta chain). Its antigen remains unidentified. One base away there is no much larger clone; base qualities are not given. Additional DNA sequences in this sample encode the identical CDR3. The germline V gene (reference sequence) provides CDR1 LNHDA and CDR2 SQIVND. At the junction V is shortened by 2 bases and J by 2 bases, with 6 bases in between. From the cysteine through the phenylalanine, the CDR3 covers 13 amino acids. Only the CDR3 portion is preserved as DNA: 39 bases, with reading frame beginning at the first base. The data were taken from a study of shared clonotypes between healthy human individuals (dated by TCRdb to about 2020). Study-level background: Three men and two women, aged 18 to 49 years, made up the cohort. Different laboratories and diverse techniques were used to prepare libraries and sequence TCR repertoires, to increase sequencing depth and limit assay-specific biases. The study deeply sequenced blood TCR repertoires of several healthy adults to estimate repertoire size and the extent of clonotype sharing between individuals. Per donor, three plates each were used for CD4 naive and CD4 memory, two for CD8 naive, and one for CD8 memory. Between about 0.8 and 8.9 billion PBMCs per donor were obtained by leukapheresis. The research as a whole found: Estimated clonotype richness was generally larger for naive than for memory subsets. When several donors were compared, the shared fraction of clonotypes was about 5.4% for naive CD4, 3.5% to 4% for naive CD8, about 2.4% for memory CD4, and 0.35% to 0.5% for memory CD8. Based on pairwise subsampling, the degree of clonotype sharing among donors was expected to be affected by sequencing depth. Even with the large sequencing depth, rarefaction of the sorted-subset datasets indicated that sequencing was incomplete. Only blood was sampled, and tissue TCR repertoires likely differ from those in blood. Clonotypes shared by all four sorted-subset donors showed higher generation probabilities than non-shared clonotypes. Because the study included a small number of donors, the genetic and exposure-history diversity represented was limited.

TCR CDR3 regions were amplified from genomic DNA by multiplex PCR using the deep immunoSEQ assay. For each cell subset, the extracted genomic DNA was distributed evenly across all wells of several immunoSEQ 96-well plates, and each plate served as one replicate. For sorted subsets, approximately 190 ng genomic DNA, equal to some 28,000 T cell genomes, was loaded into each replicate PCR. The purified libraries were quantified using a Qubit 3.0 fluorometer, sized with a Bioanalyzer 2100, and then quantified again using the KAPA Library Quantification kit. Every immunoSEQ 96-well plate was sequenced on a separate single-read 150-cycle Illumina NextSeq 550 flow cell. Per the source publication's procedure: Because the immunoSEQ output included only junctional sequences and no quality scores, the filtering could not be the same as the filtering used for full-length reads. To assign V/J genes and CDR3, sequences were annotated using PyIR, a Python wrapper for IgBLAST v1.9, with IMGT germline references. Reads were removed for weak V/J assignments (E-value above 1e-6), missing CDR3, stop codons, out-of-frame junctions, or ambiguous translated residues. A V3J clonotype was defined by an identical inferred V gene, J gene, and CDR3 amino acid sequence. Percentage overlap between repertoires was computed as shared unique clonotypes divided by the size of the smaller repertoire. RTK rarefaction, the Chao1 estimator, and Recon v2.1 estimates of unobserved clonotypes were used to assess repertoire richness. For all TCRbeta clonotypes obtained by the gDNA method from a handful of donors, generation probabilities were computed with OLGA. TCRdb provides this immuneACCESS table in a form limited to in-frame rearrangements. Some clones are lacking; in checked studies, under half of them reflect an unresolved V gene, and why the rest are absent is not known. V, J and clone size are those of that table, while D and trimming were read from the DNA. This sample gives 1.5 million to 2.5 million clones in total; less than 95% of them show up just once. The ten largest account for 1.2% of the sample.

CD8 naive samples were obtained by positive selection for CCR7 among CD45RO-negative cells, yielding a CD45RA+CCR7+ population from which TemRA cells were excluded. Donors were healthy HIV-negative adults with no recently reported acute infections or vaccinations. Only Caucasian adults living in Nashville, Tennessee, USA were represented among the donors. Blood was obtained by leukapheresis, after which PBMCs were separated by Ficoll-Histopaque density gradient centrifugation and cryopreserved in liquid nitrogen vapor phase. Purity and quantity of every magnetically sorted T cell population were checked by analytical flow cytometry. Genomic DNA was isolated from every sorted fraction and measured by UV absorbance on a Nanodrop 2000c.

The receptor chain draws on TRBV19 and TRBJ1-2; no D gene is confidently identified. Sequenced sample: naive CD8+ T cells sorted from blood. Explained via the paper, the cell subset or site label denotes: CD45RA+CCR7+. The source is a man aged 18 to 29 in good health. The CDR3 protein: CASSITENYGYTF. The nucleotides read TGTGCCAGTAGTATAACGGAGAACTATGGCTACACCTTC. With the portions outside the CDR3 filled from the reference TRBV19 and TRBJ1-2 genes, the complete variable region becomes DGGITQSPKYLFRKEGQNVTLSCEQNLNHDAMYWYRQDPGQGLRLIYYSQIVNDFQKGDIAEGYSVSREKKESFPLTVTSAQKNPTAFYLCASSITENYGYTFGSGTRLTVV.